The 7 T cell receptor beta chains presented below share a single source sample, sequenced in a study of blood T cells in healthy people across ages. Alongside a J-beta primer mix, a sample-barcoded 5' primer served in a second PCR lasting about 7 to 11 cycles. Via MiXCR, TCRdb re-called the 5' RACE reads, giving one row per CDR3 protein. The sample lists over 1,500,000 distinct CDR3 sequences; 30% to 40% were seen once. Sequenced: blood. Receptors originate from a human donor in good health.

CDR3 in DNA: TGTGCCAGCAAAGGGACTGGGTGGATACAGGCAGAGGCTTACTTC. Encoded protein: CASKGTGWIQAEAYF. The chain couples TRBV27 to TRBJ2-4; TRBD2 is a possible D gene (6 bases). Trimming cost V 7 bases and J 16 bases, with 29 bases left between them. The CDR3 extends over 15 amino acids. The V gene's germline CDR1 is MNHEY and CDR2 SMNVEV (reference sequence).

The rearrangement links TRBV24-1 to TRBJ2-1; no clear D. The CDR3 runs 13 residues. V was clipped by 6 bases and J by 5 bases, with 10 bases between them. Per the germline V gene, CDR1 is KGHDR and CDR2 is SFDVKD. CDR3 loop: CATSSRRDNEQFF. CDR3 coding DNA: TGTGCCACCAGTTCCCGACGGGACAATGAGCAGTTCTTC.

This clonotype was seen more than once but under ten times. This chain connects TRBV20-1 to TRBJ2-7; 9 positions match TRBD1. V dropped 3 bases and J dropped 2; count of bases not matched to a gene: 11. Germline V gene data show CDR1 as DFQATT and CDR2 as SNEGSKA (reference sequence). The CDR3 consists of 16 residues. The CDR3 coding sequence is TGCAGTGCTAGGGCCACACTGACAGGGGGGGCCTACGAGCAGTACTTC. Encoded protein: CSARATLTGGAYEQYF.

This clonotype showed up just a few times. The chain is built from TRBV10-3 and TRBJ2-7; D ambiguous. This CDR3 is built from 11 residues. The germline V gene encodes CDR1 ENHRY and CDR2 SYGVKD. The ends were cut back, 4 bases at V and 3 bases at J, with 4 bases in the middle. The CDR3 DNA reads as TGTGCCATCAGTGCGGACTACGAGCAGTACTTC. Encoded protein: CAISADYEQYF.

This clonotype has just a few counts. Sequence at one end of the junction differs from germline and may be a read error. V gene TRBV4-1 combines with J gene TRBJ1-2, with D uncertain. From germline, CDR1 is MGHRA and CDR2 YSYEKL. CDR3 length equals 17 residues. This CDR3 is CTSSLRVTSTNNYGYTF. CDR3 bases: TGCACCAGCAGCCTAAGGGTTACTTCAACGAACAACTATGGCTACACCTTC.

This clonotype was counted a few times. The CDR3 reads CASRALAHNEQFF. CDR3 DNA sequence: TGTGCCAGCAGGGCACTAGCTCACAATGAGCAGTTCTTC. The chain links TRBV25-1 to TRBJ2-1; D possibly corresponds to TRBD2 (6 bases). V gave up 6 bases and J gave up 5 bases, with 11 bases separating them. CDR3 length equals 13 residues. Germline V gives CDR1 MGHDK, CDR2 SYGVNS.

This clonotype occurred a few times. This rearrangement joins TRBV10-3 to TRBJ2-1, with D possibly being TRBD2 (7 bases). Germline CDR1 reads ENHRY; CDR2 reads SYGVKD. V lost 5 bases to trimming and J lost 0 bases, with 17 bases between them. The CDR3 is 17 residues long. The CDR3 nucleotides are TGTGCCATCAGTAACCGCAGGCGGGGGCTCTCCTACAATGAGCAGTTCTTC. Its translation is CAISNRRRGLSYNEQFF.